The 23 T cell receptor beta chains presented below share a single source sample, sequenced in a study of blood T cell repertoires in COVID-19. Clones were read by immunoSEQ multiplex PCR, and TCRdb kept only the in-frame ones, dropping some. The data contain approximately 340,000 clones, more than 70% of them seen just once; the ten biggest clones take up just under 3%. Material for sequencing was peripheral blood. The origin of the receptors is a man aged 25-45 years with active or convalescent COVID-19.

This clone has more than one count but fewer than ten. CDR3: CASSYRGTAASGNTIYF. For the CDR3, the DNA is TGTGCCAGCAGTTACCGCGGGACGGCGGCCTCTGGAAACACCATATATTTT. V is TRBV6-2 or TRBV6-3 and J is TRBJ1-3, with D perhaps TRBD1 (5 bases). Germline V gives CDR1 MNHEY, CDR2 SVGEGT. V shed 2 bases and J shed 0 bases, with 14 bases lying between them. The CDR3 is made up of 17 amino acids.

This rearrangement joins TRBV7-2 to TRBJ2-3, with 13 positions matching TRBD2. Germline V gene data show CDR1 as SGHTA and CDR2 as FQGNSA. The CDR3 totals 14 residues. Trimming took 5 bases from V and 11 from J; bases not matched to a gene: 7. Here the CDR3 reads CASSAGLAGAGQYF. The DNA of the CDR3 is TGTGCCAGCAGCGCTGGACTAGCGGGAGCGGGGCAGTATTTT.

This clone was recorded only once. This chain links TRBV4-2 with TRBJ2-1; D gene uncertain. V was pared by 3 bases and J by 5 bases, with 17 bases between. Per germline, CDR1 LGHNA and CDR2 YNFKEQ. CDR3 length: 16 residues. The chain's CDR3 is CASSQGPTTGNNEQFF. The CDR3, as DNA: TGTGCCAGCAGCCAGGGTCCCACGACGGGTAACAATGAGCAGTTCTTC.

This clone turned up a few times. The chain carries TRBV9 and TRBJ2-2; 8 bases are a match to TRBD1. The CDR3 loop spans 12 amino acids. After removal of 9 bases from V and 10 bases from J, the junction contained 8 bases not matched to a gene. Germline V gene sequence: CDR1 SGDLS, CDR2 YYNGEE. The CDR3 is CATGGTGKELFF. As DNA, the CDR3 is TGTGCCACAGGGGGCACAGGAAAGGAGCTGTTTTTT.

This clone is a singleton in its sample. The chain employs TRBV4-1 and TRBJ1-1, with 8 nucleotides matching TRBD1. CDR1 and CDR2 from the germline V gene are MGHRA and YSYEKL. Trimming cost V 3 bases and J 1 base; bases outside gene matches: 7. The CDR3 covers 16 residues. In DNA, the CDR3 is TGCGCCAGCAGCCAGGACGACAGGGGAAGGAACACTGAAGCTTTCTTT. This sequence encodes CASSQDDRGRNTEAFF.

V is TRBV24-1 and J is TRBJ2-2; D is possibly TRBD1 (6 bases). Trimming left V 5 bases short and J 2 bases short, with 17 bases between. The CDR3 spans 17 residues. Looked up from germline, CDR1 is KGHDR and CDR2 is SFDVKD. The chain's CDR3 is CATSGVGHSRNTGELFF. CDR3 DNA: TGTGCCACCAGTGGGGTGGGACATTCCAGAAACACCGGGGAGCTGTTTTTT.

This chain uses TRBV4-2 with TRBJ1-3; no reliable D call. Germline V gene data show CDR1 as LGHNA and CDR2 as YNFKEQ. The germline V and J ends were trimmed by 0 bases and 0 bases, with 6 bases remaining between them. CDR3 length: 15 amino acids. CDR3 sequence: CASSQEAHSGNTIYF. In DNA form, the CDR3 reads TGTGCCAGCAGCCAAGAGGCCCACTCTGGAAACACCATATATTTT.

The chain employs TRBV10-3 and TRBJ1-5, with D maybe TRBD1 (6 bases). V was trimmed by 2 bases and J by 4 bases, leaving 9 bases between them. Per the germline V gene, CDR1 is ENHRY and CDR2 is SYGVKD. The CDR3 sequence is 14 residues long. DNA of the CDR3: TGTGCCATCAGTGAGAACACAGGGAATCAGCCCCAGCATTTT. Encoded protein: CAISENTGNQPQHF.

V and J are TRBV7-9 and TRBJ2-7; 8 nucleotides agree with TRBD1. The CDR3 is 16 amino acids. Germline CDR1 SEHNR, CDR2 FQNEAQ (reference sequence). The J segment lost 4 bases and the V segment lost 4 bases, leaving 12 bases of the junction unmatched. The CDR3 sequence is CASSYPGGQGVYEQYF. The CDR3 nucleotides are TGTGCCAGCAGCTACCCCGGAGGACAGGGAGTTTACGAGCAGTACTTC.

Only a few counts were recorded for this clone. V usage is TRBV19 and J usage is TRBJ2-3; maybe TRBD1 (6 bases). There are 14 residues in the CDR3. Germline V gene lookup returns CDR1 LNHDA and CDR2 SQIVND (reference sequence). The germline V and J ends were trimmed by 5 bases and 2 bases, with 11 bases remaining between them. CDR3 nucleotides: TGTGCCAGTAGTCCCGGACAGCACACAGATACGCAGTATTTT. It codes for CASSPGQHTDTQYF.

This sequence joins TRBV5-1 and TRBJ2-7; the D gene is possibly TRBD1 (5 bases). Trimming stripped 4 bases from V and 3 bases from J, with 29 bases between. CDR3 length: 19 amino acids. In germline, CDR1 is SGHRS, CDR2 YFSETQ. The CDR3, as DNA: TGCGCCAGCAGCCCTTCACCCCCGCCTCTCCCTCAGACAGACTACGAGCAGTACTTC. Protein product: CASSPSPPPLPQTDYEQYF.

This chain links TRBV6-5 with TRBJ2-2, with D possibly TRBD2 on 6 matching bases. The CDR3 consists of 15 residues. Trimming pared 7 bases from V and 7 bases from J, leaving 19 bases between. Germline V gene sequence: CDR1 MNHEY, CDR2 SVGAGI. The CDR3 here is CASTLLRGRGGELFF. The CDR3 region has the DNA TGTGCCAGCACCCTTTTGCGGGGAAGGGGCGGGGAGCTGTTTTTT.

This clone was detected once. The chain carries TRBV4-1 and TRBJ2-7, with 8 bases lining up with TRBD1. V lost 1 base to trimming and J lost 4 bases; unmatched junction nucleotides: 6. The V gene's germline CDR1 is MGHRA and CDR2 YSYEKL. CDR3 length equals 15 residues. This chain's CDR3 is CASSQVQGAGYEQYF. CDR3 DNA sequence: TGCGCCAGCAGCCAAGTGCAGGGGGCTGGTTACGAGCAGTACTTC.

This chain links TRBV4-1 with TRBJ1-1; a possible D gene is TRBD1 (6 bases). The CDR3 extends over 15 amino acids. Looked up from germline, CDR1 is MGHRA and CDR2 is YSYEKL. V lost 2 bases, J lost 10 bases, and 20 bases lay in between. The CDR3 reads CASSQPRGRGEGAFF. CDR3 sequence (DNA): TGCGCCAGCAGCCAACCCCGAGGAAGGGGGGAGGGAGCTTTCTTT.

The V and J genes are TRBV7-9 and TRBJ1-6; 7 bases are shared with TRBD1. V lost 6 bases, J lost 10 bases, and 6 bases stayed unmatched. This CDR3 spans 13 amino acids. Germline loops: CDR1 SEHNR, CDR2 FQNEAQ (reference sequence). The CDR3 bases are TGTGCCAGCAGTCGGGACAGCTGGTCACCCCTCCACTTT. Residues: CASSRDSWSPLHF.

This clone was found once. The DNA for the CDR3 is TGTGCCAGCAGTTTTAGCGGGAGACCGCAGTATTTT. It translates to CASSFSGRPQYF. The chain joins TRBV6-2 or TRBV6-3 to TRBJ2-3, with TRBD2 identical over 9 bases. This CDR3 comprises 12 residues. With V trimmed by 4 bases and J by 10 bases, 3 bases remained unmatched. Germline V gene sequence: CDR1 MNHEY, CDR2 SVGEGT.

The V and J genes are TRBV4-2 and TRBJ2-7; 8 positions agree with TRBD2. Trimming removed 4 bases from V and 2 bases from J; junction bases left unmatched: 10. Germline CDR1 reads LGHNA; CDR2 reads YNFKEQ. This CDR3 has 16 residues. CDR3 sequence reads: CASSPGGGTEAYEQYF. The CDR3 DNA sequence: TGTGCCAGCAGCCCCGGGGGGGGGACGGAAGCCTACGAGCAGTACTTC.

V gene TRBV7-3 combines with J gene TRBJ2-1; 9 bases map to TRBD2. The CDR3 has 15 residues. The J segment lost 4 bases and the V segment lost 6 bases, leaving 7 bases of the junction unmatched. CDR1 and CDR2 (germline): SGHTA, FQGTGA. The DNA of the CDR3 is TGTGCCAGCAGTGTCAGCGGGGGGTCTTACAATGAGCAGTTCTTC. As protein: CASSVSGGSYNEQFF. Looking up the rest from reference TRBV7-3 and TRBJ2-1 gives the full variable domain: GAGVSQTPSNKVTEKGKYVELRCDPISGHTALYWYRQSLGQGPEFLIYFQGTGAADDSGLPNDRFFAVRPEGSVSTLKIQRTERGDSAVYLCASSVSGGSYNEQFFGPGTRLTVL.

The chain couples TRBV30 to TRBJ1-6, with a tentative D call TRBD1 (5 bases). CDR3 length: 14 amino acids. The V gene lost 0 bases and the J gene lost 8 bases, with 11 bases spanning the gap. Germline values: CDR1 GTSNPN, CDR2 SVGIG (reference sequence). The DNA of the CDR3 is TGTGCCTGGAGTGTACGACAGATGGATTCACCCCTCCACTTT. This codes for CAWSVRQMDSPLHF. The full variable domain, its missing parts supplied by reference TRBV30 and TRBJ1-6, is SQTIHQWPATLVQPVGSPLSLECTVEGTSNPNLYWYRQAAGRGLQLLFYSVGIGQISSEVPQNLSASRPQDRQFILSSKKLLLSDSGFYLCAWSVRQMDSPLHFGNGTRLTVT.

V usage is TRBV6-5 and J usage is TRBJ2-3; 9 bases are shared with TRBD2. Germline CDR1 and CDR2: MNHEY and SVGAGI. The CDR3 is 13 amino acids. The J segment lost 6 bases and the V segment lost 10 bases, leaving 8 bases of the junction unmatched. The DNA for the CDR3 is TGTGCCATATCTAGCGGGGCTCGGGATACGCAGTATTTT. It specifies CAISSGARDTQYF.

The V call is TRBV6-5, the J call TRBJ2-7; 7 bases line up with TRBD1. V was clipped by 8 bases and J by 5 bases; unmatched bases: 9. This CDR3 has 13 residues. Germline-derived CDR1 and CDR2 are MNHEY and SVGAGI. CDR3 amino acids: CASEAGGKDEQYF. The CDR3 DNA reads TGTGCCAGCGAGGCAGGGGGTAAGGACGAGCAGTACTTC.

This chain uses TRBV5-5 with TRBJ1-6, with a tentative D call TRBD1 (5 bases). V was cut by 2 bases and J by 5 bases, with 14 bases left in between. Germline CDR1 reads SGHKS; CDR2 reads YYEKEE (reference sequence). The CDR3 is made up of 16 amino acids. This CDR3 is CASSFRGVSHNSPLHF. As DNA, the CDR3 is TGTGCCAGCAGCTTTCGGGGGGTGAGCCATAATTCACCCCTCCACTTT.

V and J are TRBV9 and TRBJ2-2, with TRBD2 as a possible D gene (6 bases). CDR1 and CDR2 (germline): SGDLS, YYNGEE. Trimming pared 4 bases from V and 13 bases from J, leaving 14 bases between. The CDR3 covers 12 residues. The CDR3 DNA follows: TGTGCCAGCAGCCCCCTGGCGGGGAGGCTGTTTTTT. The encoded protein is CASSPLAGRLFF. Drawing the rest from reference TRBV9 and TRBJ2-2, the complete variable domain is DSGVTQTPKHLITATGQRVTLRCSPRSGDLSVYWYQQSLDQGLQFLIQYYNGEERAKGNILERFSAQQFPDLHSELNLSSLELGDSALYFCASSPLAGRLFFGEGSRLTVL.